Presented here are 25 T cell receptor beta chains from one specimen sequenced in a study of cytomegalovirus exposure and HLA in healthy donors. This PCR relied on a set of 60 Vbeta primers and 13 Jbeta primers. Clones were read by immunoSEQ multiplex PCR, and TCRdb kept only the in-frame ones, dropping some. The table lists roughly 160,000 clones, more than 60% of them singletons, with about 4.4% in the top ten. Material for sequencing was PBMCs. The receptors stem from a man between 35 and 55 years old in good health and CMV-seronegative.

This clone appeared a few times. The rearrangement uses TRBV18 and TRBJ1-1; 10 nucleotides agree with TRBD1. The germline V gene has CDR1 KGHSH and CDR2 LQKENI. The CDR3 covers 16 residues. The ends lost 3 bases at V and 0 bases at J; junction bases unmatched: 4. The CDR3 loop reads CASSPTGGVVNTEAFF. The CDR3 DNA reads TGTGCCAGCTCACCGACAGGGGGCGTCGTGAACACTGAAGCTTTCTTT. Looking up the rest from reference TRBV18 and TRBJ1-1 gives the full variable domain: NAGVMQNPRHLVRRRGQEARLRCSPMKGHSHVYWYRQLPEEGLKFMVYLQKENIIDESGMPKERFSAEFPKEGPSILRIQQVVRGDSAAYFCASSPTGGVVNTEAFFGQGTRLTVV.

This clone was detected once. The V gene is TRBV4-3, the J gene TRBJ2-7, with D possibly TRBD1 on 6 matching bases. This CDR3 spans 15 amino acids. Germline assignment: CDR1 LGHNA and CDR2 YSLEER. Trimming removed 0 bases from V and 6 bases from J, with 15 bases in between. CDR3 coding DNA: TGCGCCAGCAGCCAAGATCACAGGGTTGCATCCGAGCAGTACTTC. It specifies CASSQDHRVASEQYF.

The V gene is TRBV6-1, the J gene TRBJ1-1; possible D gene TRBD1, 5 bases. Germline CDR1 MNHNS, CDR2 SASEGT. V dropped 4 bases and J dropped 3 bases, with 21 bases sitting between them. The CDR3 runs 17 residues. Here the CDR3 reads CASSVFLGGTGDTEAFF. The CDR3 DNA follows: TGTGCCAGCAGTGTATTTCTGGGCGGGACGGGGGACACTGAAGCTTTCTTT.

This clone was detected only a few times. V gene TRBV10-2 combines with J gene TRBJ1-2; 10 bases align to TRBD1. The length of the CDR3 is 15 residues. From germline, CDR1 is WSHSY and CDR2 SAAADI. V was clipped by 0 bases and J by 5 bases; unmatched bases: 3. The CDR3 sequence is CASSESTGGAYGYTF. The CDR3 DNA reads TGCGCCAGCAGTGAGTCGACAGGGGGCGCTTATGGCTACACCTTC.

The rearrangement links TRBV11-1 to TRBJ1-1; a possible D gene is TRBD1 (5 bases). Trimming cost V 7 bases and J 6 bases, with 24 bases left between them. Germline V CDR1 and CDR2: SGHAT, FQDESV (reference sequence). The CDR3 sequence is 16 residues long. In DNA, the CDR3 is TGTGCCAGCACCCGGTCGGGCCCTAGGGGTGGCCCTGAAGCTTTCTTT. Encoded protein: CASTRSGPRGGPEAFF.

This clone was picked up a small number of times. CDR3 residues: CASSQGTARTDTQYF. In DNA, the CDR3 is TGCGCCAGCAGCCAAGGGACAGCACGCACAGATACGCAGTATTTT. V usage is TRBV5-1 and J usage is TRBJ2-3, with TRBD1 identical over 7 bases. Germline-derived CDR1 and CDR2 are SGHRS and YFSETQ. The V segment lost 4 bases and the J segment 1 base; nucleotides outside the gene matches: 6. The CDR3 is 15 residues long. Full variable domain (missing parts from reference TRBV5-1 and TRBJ2-3): KAGVTQTPRYLIKTRGQQVTLSCSPISGHRSVSWYQQTPGQGLQFLFEYFSETQRNKGNFPGRFSGRQFSNSRSEMNVSTLELGDSALYLCASSQGTARTDTQYFGPGTRLTVL.

The J gene is TRBJ2-7, the V gene TRBV13; D remains unclear. Trimming removed 0 bases from V and 2 bases from J, with 11 bases in between. Germline V lookup: CDR1 PRHDT, CDR2 FYEKMQ (reference sequence). The CDR3 is 15 residues long. CDR3 nucleotides: TGTGCCAGCAGCTTAGGGGCGGATGGAGCCTACGAGCAGTACTTC. Translated: CASSLGADGAYEQYF.

This CDR3 reads CATSQRGRNTDTQYF. The CDR3 bases are TGTGCCACCAGCCAGCGGGGGAGGAACACAGATACGCAGTATTTT. V and J are TRBV15 and TRBJ2-3; the match to TRBD2 covers 8 bases. Trimming cost V 5 bases and J 2 bases; bases outside gene matches: 6. The CDR3 consists of 15 residues. Germline V gene sequence: CDR1 LNHNV, CDR2 YYDKDF (reference sequence).

There are a few counts of this clone. The gene calls are TRBV27 and TRBJ2-3; D perhaps matches TRBD2 (7 bases). V gave up 8 bases and J gave up 1 base, with 16 bases separating them. Germline CDR1 and CDR2: MNHEY and SMNVEV (reference sequence). The CDR3 is made up of 15 amino acids. The CDR3 coding sequence is TGTGCCAGCCAAAGGGGGGGGTCGGGCACAGATACGCAGTATTTT. Residues: CASQRGGSGTDTQYF.

This clone was detected only a few times. This rearrangement joins TRBV7-8 to TRBJ2-1; no reliable D call. Germline loops: CDR1 SGHVS, CDR2 FQNEAQ. The CDR3 is 13 amino acids. V was trimmed by 1 base and J by 4 bases, leaving 5 bases between them. The CDR3 here is CASSLELYNEQFF. For the CDR3, the DNA is TGTGCCAGCAGCTTAGAACTTTACAATGAGCAGTTCTTC. Filled out from reference TRBV7-8 and TRBJ2-1, the complete variable domain reads GAGVSQSPRYKVAKRGQDVALRCDPISGHVSLFWYQQALGQGPEFLTYFQNEAQLDKSGLPSDRFFAERPEGSVSTLKIQRTQQEDSAVYLCASSLELYNEQFFGPGTRLTVL.

V gene TRBV2 combines with J gene TRBJ2-7, with a tentative D call TRBD2 (5 bases). The germline CDR1 and CDR2 sequences are SNHLY and FYNNEI. The CDR3 loop spans 13 amino acids. The V end was cut by 11 bases, the J end by 5 bases, with 19 bases between. The CDR3 DNA is TGTGCCCGCCGGTTTGAGGGCAGTAACGAGCAGTACTTC. The encoded protein is CARRFEGSNEQYF.

The rearrangement joins TRBV2 to TRBJ1-2; D may be TRBD1 (5 bases). This CDR3 has 14 amino acids. V gave up 2 bases and J gave up 2 bases, with 9 bases separating them. Germline CDR1 is SNHLY and CDR2 is FYNNEI. CDR3 region: CASSERRDNYGYTF. The CDR3 bases are TGTGCCAGCAGTGAACGGCGGGACAACTATGGCTACACCTTC. Full variable domain (remainder filled in from reference TRBV2 and TRBJ1-2): EPEVTQTPSHQVTQMGQEVILRCVPISNHLYFYWYRQILGQKVEFLVSFYNNEISEKSEIFDDQFSVERPDGSNFTLKIRSTKLEDSAMYFCASSERRDNYGYTFGSGTRLTVV.

The rearrangement uses TRBV15 and TRBJ2-3; 9 nucleotides line up with TRBD2. Losses at the gene ends were 1 base for V and 5 bases for J; bases not matched to a gene: 7. Germline values: CDR1 LNHNV, CDR2 YYDKDF (reference sequence). The CDR3 runs to 16 residues. The CDR3 loop is CATSRVAGGLGDTQYF. The CDR3, as DNA: TGTGCCACCAGCAGAGTGGCGGGGGGGCTCGGAGATACGCAGTATTTT.

There are a few counts of this clone. This sequence joins TRBV12-5 and TRBJ1-2; TRBD1 matches at 7 bases. With V trimmed by 5 bases and J by 3 bases, 6 bases remained unmatched. CDR3 length equals 14 residues. In germline, CDR1 is LGHNT, CDR2 FRNRAP. The CDR3 DNA follows: TGTGCTAGTGGTCCCCCTGGACAGGACTATGGCTACACCTTC. Amino acids: CASGPPGQDYGYTF. The variable domain in full, with the rest retrieved from reference TRBV12-5 and TRBJ1-2, is DARVTQTPRHKVTEMGQEVTMRCQPILGHNTVFWYRQTMMQGLELLAYFRNRAPLDDSGMPKDRFSAEMPDATLATLKIQPSEPRDSAVYFCASGPPGQDYGYTFGSGTRLTVV.

Concerning this clone: Germline and junction disagree at one end, which may indicate a read error. The chain carries TRBV6-1 and TRBJ2-1, with TRBD2 matching over 9 bases. The germline V gene has CDR1 MNHNS and CDR2 SASEGT. This CDR3 comprises 16 residues. The CDR3 DNA follows: TGTGCCAGCAGTGAAAGCGGGGGGCCCTCCTACAATGAGCAGCTCTTC. It is translated as CASSESGGPSYNEQLF.

The rearrangement uses TRBV29-1 and TRBJ1-4, with D hard to call. The CDR3 contains 11 residues. Trimming removed 3 bases from V and 6 bases from J, with 5 bases in between. The V gene's germline CDR1 is SQVTM and CDR2 ANQGSEA. CDR3 in DNA: TGCAGCGTTGATATCCATGAAAAACTGTTTTTT. Translation gives CSVDIHEKLFF. Complete variable domain (other parts from reference TRBV29-1 and TRBJ1-4): SAVISQKPSRDICQRGTSLTIQCQVDSQVTMMFWYRQQPGQSLTLIATANQGSEATYESGFVIDKFPISRPNLTFSTLTVSNMSPEDSSIYLCSVDIHEKLFFGSGTQLSVL.

This clone was observed a handful of times. This sequence joins TRBV6-1 and TRBJ2-3; the match to TRBD1 covers 7 bases. This CDR3 is 13 amino acids long. Unmatched junction bases numbered 9, after V lost 1 base and J lost 14 bases. Per the germline V gene, CDR1 is MNHNS and CDR2 is SASEGT. CDR3 bases: TGTGCCAGCAGTGAAGGGGACAGCTCCTTTCGGTATTTT. It specifies CASSEGDSSFRYF.

CDR3 in amino acids: CASSFYTLQGRFARNTEAFF. The CDR3 nucleotides are TGCGCCAGCAGCTTCTATACCCTACAGGGCCGATTCGCTCGGAACACTGAAGCTTTCTTT. The J gene is TRBJ1-1, the V gene TRBV5-1; D might be TRBD1 (6 bases). This CDR3 region has 20 residues. The germline V and J ends were trimmed by 2 bases and 1 base, with 27 bases remaining between them. Germline V gene sequence: CDR1 SGHRS, CDR2 YFSETQ.

The chain joins TRBV9 to TRBJ2-3, with TRBD2 identical over 9 bases. The germline gives CDR1 SGDLS, CDR2 YYNGEE. CDR3 length: 16 residues. Unmatched junction bases numbered 8, after V lost 0 bases and J lost 6 bases. Here the CDR3 DNA reads TGTGCCAGCAGCGTAGCAGCGGGGGGTTCTACTGATACGCAGTATTTT. Amino acid sequence: CASSVAAGGSTDTQYF.

This chain links TRBV19 with TRBJ1-1; TRBD1 aligns across 8 bases. After removal of 4 bases from V and 6 bases from J, the junction contained 13 bases not matched to a gene. The CDR3 spans 16 residues. CDR1 LNHDA and CDR2 SQIVND come from the germline V gene (reference sequence). CDR3 region: CASSTPGTGDGSEAFF. The CDR3 DNA sequence: TGTGCCAGTAGTACCCCCGGGACAGGCGACGGTTCTGAAGCTTTCTTT.

V gene TRBV10-3 combines with J gene TRBJ2-7, with TRBD1 matching over 10 bases. V gave up 4 bases and J gave up 2 bases; unmatched junction bases: 2. CDR1 is ENHRY and CDR2 is SYGVKD in the germline V gene. This CDR3 comprises 14 residues. CDR3 residues: CAISVGQGAYEQYF. As DNA, the CDR3 is TGTGCCATCAGTGTAGGACAGGGGGCCTACGAGCAGTACTTC.

The V gene is TRBV15, the J gene TRBJ2-7, with D perhaps matching TRBD1 (5 bases). Trimming removed 0 bases from V and 2 bases from J, with 8 bases in between. The germline gives CDR1 LNHNV, CDR2 YYDKDF (reference sequence). This CDR3 comprises 14 residues. The CDR3 DNA is TGTGCCACCAGCAGAGACGGCAGGGCCTACGAGCAGTACTTC. It yields the protein CATSRDGRAYEQYF. The variable domain in full, with the rest retrieved from reference TRBV15 and TRBJ2-7, is DAMVIQNPRYQVTQFGKPVTLSCSQTLNHNVMYWYQQKSSQAPKLLFHYYDKDFNNEADTPDNFQSRRPNTSFCFLDIRSPGLGDTAMYLCATSRDGRAYEQYFGPGTRLTVT.

V usage is TRBV10-3 and J usage is TRBJ2-5; D might be TRBD2 (6 bases). The CDR3 is 17 amino acids. Germline V CDR1 and CDR2: ENHRY, SYGVKD. V was cut by 1 base and J by 2 bases, with 17 bases left in between. The DNA of the CDR3 is TGTGCCATCAGTGAGTTAGAAGGGGTAGCGGAACAAGAGACCCAGTACTTC. Translation: CAISELEGVAEQETQYF.

The chain uses TRBV7-2 and TRBJ2-1; TRBD1 agrees at 7 bases. With 1 base clipped from V and 6 bases from J, the junction kept 6 bases outside the gene matches. The CDR3 is made up of 15 amino acids. The germline CDR1 and CDR2 sequences are SGHTA and FQGNSA. The CDR3 DNA is TGTGCCAGCAGCTTAGAAGGGACAGCTGCCAATGAGCAGTTCTTC. It yields the protein CASSLEGTAANEQFF. Using reference TRBV7-2 and TRBJ2-1 for the parts outside the CDR3, the full variable domain is GAGVSQSPSNKVTEKGKDVELRCDPISGHTALYWYRQSLGQGLEFLIYFQGNSAPDKSGLPSDRFSAERTGGSVSTLTIQRTQQEDSAVYLCASSLEGTAANEQFFGPGTRLTVL.

The gene calls are TRBV11-3 and TRBJ1-5; D might be TRBD1 (5 bases). Germline CDR1 and CDR2: SGHNT and YENEEA. The CDR3 extends over 13 amino acids. Trimming removed 5 bases at V and 6 bases at J, with 11 bases between. CDR3 in amino acids: CASSLFQGQPQHF. CDR3 DNA sequence: TGTGCCAGCAGCCTATTTCAGGGTCAGCCCCAGCATTTT.